What follows is one T cell receptor (beta chain) and its context. Original data processing: Amplification of reference gene primers provided the estimated nucleated cell counts. Generated by immunoSEQ multiplex PCR, the TCRdb table keeps only in-frame clones and is missing some. V and J calls and clone size are as listed in that table; D and trimming were resolved from the DNA. This table has about 300,000 clones, 70% to 90% appearing once. Looked up from germline, CDR1 is LGHNA and CDR2 is YNFKEQ. The V gene lost 4 bases and the J gene lost 3 bases, with 16 bases spanning the gap. This CDR3 is 15 amino acids long. This sample stems from a study of blood T cell repertoires in COVID-19. Study details: The samples span acute and convalescent COVID-19 from the United States, Italy and Spain. Sources were T cells, B-cell-depleted T cells, or PBMCs; the material itself was cDNA or gDNA.

Material: peripheral blood. This sequence originates from a man aged 70 or older with acute or convalescent COVID-19. The chain has TRBV4-2 and TRBJ2-7, with a tentative D call TRBD2 (7 bases). The CDR3 coding sequence is TGTGCCAGCAGCCCCGCCCGGGGGGCCGGCTACGAGCAGTACTTC. It is translated as CASSPARGAGYEQYF.